The present T cell receptor beta chain was sequenced within a study of blood T cell repertoires in COVID-19. About the study: Collection of acute and convalescent COVID-19 samples took place in the United States, Italy and Spain. PBMCs, B-cell-depleted T cells, or T cells were the source of the cDNA or gDNA that made up the material.

V was shortened by 7 bases and J by 6 bases, with 21 bases between the two germline ends. The length of the CDR3 is 15 residues. Germline V lookup: CDR1 SEHNR, CDR2 FQNEAQ (reference sequence). Sequenced by immunoSEQ multiplex PCR; TCRdb stores in-frame clones only, minus some. The table shows some 60,000 clones, with roughly nine tenths occurring only once. The clonotype originates from a man aged 55-75 years with acute or convalescent COVID-19. The chain links TRBV7-9 to TRBJ1-2, with D perhaps matching TRBD1 (5 bases). Source material: peripheral blood. The CDR3 DNA sequence: TGTGCCAGCACCTTGGGGCTTACCGGGGGGAATGGCTACACCTTC. Its translation is CASTLGLTGGNGYTF.